Below, 29 T cell receptor beta chains from the same sample are listed, as sequenced in a study of T cell clonality in common variable immunodeficiency. Findings and limits, study-wide: Reportedly, TCR beta sequences from common variable immunodeficiency showed fewer deletions and N-nucleotide insertions.

The protocol was immunoSEQ multiplex PCR, while the TCRdb copy is restricted to in-frame clones and leaves out a portion. The table records about 28,000 clones without singletons, the ten largest covering around 3.3%. These receptors' targets are unknown. The sample was peripheral blood mononuclear cells. Receptors were obtained from a human donor with common variable immunodeficiency.

This clone was counted between two and nine times. The read ends 3 residues before the CDR3 terminus; that terminus is restored from the germline J gene. This rearrangement joins TRBV2 to TRBJ2-3, with 15 positions matching TRBD2. The trim removed 6 bases at V and 3 bases at J, leaving 1 base unmatched. CDR3 length equals 15 residues. Germline V gene data show CDR1 as SNHLY and CDR2 as FYNNEI. The sequenced CDR3 bases are TGTGCCAGCAGGGGACTAGCGGGAGGAACAGATACG. This gives the protein CASRGLAGGTDT. The full CDR3 sequence reads CASRGLAGGTDTQYF.

Ten or more counts support this clone. The CDR3 extends 3 residues past the end of the read, so its final part is completed from the germline J gene. The chain links TRBV6-2 or TRBV6-3 to TRBJ1-2, with 8 positions matching TRBD1. Looked up from germline, CDR1 is MNHEY and CDR2 is SVGEGT. This CDR3 comprises 17 residues. The V gene end was trimmed by 7 bases and the J gene end by 3 bases; junction bases not matched to a gene: 16. The DNA read from the CDR3 is TGTGCCAGCAACCCCGGGACAGGATACGTTGTAGACTATGGC. It is translated as CASNPGTGYVVDYG. The complete CDR3 sequence is CASNPGTGYVVDYGYTF.

This clone has more than one count but fewer than ten. Read coverage stops 3 residues before the CDR3 terminus; the germline J gene supplies the remainder. The genes are TRBV5-4 and TRBJ2-5; 9 bases agree with TRBD1. CDR3 length equals 14 residues. The V and J ends lost 7 bases and 2 bases, in that order; junction bases with no gene match: 6. Germline assignment: CDR1 SGHNT and CDR2 YYREEE (reference sequence). CDR3: CASQADRGQETQYF. The sequenced part of the CDR3 DNA is TGTGCCAGCCAGGCGGACAGGGGACAAGAGACC.

Ten or more counts support this clone. The CDR3 end falls 3 residues outside the read, so it is completed with the germline J gene. The genes are TRBV5-1 and TRBJ2-7; TRBD1 might be the D (6 bases). This CDR3 has 16 amino acids. Trimming left V 4 bases short and J 1 base short, with 18 bases between. CDR1 SGHRS and CDR2 YFSETQ come from the germline V gene. The CDR3 is CASSQYPGQASYEQYF. The CDR3 DNA, read in part, is TGCGCCAGCAGCCAATACCCGGGACAAGCATCCTACGAG.

The chain's CDR3 is CSARETGTPTEAFF. The part of the CDR3 DNA that was read is TGCAGTGCTAGAGAAACCGGGACACCAACTGAA. The chain has TRBV20-1 and TRBJ1-1; the D gene is possibly TRBD1 (6 bases). The CDR3 goes on 3 residues after the read ends, and that part is filled in from the germline J gene. The ends were cut back, 0 bases at V and 5 bases at J, with 13 bases in the middle. Germline V gives CDR1 DFQATT, CDR2 SNEGSKA (reference sequence). This CDR3 has 14 residues.

This clone was recorded many times. Coverage ceases 3 residues before the CDR3 finishes, and the germline J gene fills in the end. This sequence joins TRBV5-1 and TRBJ1-3; 10 bases agree with TRBD1. Germline CDR1 reads SGHRS; CDR2 reads YFSETQ. With V trimmed by 4 bases and J by 4 bases, 11 bases remained unmatched. This CDR3 contains 17 residues. CDR3 region: CASSLRGTGASGNTIYF. The sequenced CDR3 bases are TGCGCCAGCAGCCTGAGGGGGACAGGGGCCTCCGGAAACACC.

This clone was seen ten or more times. The sequence runs out 3 residues before the end of the CDR3; the remainder is reconstructed from the germline J gene. The chain carries TRBV6-2 or TRBV6-3 and TRBJ1-5; perhaps TRBD1 as D (5 bases). The germline gives CDR1 MNHEY, CDR2 SVGEGT. The CDR3 extends over 15 amino acids. V gave up 5 bases and J gave up 0 bases, with 11 bases separating them. CDR3 DNA, as far as it was read: TGTGCCAGCAGTCTCAGGACATCTAGCAATCAGCCC. Translated, it gives CASSLRTSSNQP. The entire CDR3 sequence reads CASSLRTSSNQPQHF.

This clone has a count of ten or more. CDR3 in amino acids: CASREVPSNRYITEAFF. Partial CDR3 DNA: TGTGCCAGCAGGGAGGTCCCTTCAAACAGGTATATCACTGAA. The V gene is TRBV2, the J gene TRBJ1-1; TRBD1 is a possible D gene (5 bases). The CDR3 end is not reached by the read, which stops 3 residues before it; the germline J gene fills it in. The V gene lost 6 bases and the J gene lost 4 bases, with 24 bases spanning the gap. This CDR3 has 17 residues. CDR1 SNHLY and CDR2 FYNNEI come from the germline V gene. Full variable domain (rest looked up from reference TRBV2 and TRBJ1-1): EPEVTQTPSHQVTQMGQEVILRCVPISNHLYFYWYRQILGQKVEFLVSFYNNEISEKSEIFDDQFSVERPDGSNFTLKIRSTKLEDSAMYFCASREVPSNRYITEAFFGQGTRLTVV.

This clone was seen ten or more times. The sequence runs out 3 residues before the end of the CDR3; the remainder is reconstructed from the germline J gene. The genes are TRBV18 and TRBJ1-1; no clear D gene. With 1 base removed from V and 5 bases from J, the gap between germline ends came to 11 bases. Germline V gives CDR1 KGHSH, CDR2 LQKENI. The length of the CDR3 is 14 residues. CDR3 sequence reads: CASSPQASRTEAFF. Partial CDR3 DNA: TGTGCCAGCTCACCACAGGCATCGAGGACTGAA.

This clone was counted at least ten times. The read finishes 3 residues shy of the CDR3 end, and the germline J gene is used to complete it. This chain connects TRBV29-1 to TRBJ1-2; D is uncertain. The CDR3 totals 13 residues. Germline CDR1 SQVTM, CDR2 ANQGSEA. Between the trimmed V and J ends, which lost 4 bases and 3 bases, there was a span of 12 bases. CDR3 amino acids: CSVVPRGYYGYTF. The CDR3 bases that were read are TGCAGCGTTGTTCCACGGGGTTACTATGGC.

This clone showed up many times. The CDR3 reads CASSSYQSSYNEQFF. The part of the CDR3 DNA that was read is TGCGCCAGCAGCTCGTACCAGAGCTCCTACAATGAG. The chain has TRBV5-1 and TRBJ2-1; D unresolved. From the germline J gene comes the end of the CDR3, since the read stops 3 residues before it. Germline V gene lookup returns CDR1 SGHRS and CDR2 YFSETQ. The ends were cut back, 3 bases at V and 0 bases at J, with 10 bases in the middle. The CDR3 extends over 15 amino acids. The full variable domain, its missing parts supplied by reference TRBV5-1 and TRBJ2-1, is KAGVTQTPRYLIKTRGQQVTLSCSPISGHRSVSWYQQTPGQGLQFLFEYFSETQRNKGNFPGRFSGRQFSNSRSEMNVSTLELGDSALYLCASSSYQSSYNEQFFGPGTRLTVL.

To note about this clone: The missing CDR3 end, 3 residues past where the read stops, is filled in from the germline J gene. The chain is built from TRBV19 and TRBJ2-2, with a possible D match to TRBD2 (6 bases). Germline V CDR1 and CDR2: LNHDA, SQIVND (reference sequence). The CDR3 is 16 amino acids. V gave up 3 bases and J gave up 2 bases, with 13 bases separating them. This chain's CDR3 is CASSIQGLPNTGELFF. The sequenced part of the CDR3 DNA is TGTGCCAGTAGTATCCAAGGACTACCCAACACCGGGGAG. Full variable domain (rest looked up from reference TRBV19 and TRBJ2-2): DGGITQSPKYLFRKEGQNVTLSCEQNLNHDAMYWYRQDPGQGLRLIYYSQIVNDFQKGDIAEGYSVSREKKESFPLTVTSAQKNPTAFYLCASSIQGLPNTGELFFGEGSRLTVL.

This clone occurred many times. The read falls 3 residues short of the CDR3 end, and the missing part is taken from the germline J gene. The V gene is TRBV29-1, the J gene TRBJ2-1; D is unclear. The CDR3 runs 12 residues. V lost 1 base and J 5 bases, leaving 6 bases between the germline ends. Germline assignment: CDR1 SQVTM and CDR2 ANQGSEA. This chain's CDR3 is CSVEGLNNEQFF. The sequenced CDR3 bases are TGCAGCGTTGAAGGGCTGAACAATGAG.

This clone was observed many times. The read gets to within 3 residues of the CDR3 end, and the germline J gene fills in the rest. The V and J genes are TRBV19 and TRBJ1-1; D perhaps matches TRBD1 (5 bases). Germline assignment: CDR1 LNHDA and CDR2 SQIVND (reference sequence). CDR3 size: 14 residues. V gave up 5 bases and J gave up 2 bases, with 12 bases separating them. The part of the CDR3 DNA that was read is TGTGCCAGTAGTCGACAGTGGGGAAACACTGAA. It codes for CASSRQWGNTE. The CDR3 reads in full as CASSRQWGNTEAFF.

There are many counts of this clone. From the germline J gene comes the end of the CDR3, since the read stops 3 residues before it. The chain employs TRBV20-1 and TRBJ2-2, with D perhaps TRBD1 (5 bases). Per the germline V gene, CDR1 is DFQATT and CDR2 is SNEGSKA (reference sequence). Trimming shortened V by 6 bases and J by 0 bases, and 11 bases separated the two germline ends. This CDR3 spans 14 amino acids. The CDR3 DNA, read in part, is TGCAGTGCCCAAGGGGTCTCGAACACCGGGGAG. Amino acid sequence: CSAQGVSNTGE. The whole CDR3 is CSAQGVSNTGELFF.

This clone was counted at least ten times. The sequence runs out 3 residues before the end of the CDR3; the remainder is reconstructed from the germline J gene. This chain joins TRBV19 and TRBJ2-1, with 13 bases identical to TRBD2. V shed 4 bases and J 9 bases; nucleotides not matched to a gene: 6. CDR3 length equals 15 residues. Germline CDR1 reads LNHDA; CDR2 reads SQIVND (reference sequence). The chain's CDR3 is CASSNGLAGEVEQFF. The CDR3 bases that were read are TGTGCCAGTAGTAACGGACTAGCGGGAGAGGTTGAG.

This clone was observed a handful of times. The read terminates 3 residues ahead of where the CDR3 ends, so the germline J gene completes it. The chain uses TRBV7-8 and TRBJ2-7; 7 bases line up with TRBD1. The CDR3 has 12 amino acids. After removal of 4 bases from V and 5 bases from J, the junction contained 2 bases not matched to a gene. Germline V CDR1 and CDR2: SGHVS, FQNEAQ. The chain's CDR3 is CASSYRGHEQYF. The DNA read from the CDR3 is TGTGCCAGCAGCTACAGGGGCCACGAG.

This clone has more than one count but fewer than ten. The CDR3 end lies 3 residues beyond the end of the read and is filled in from the germline J gene. This chain links TRBV6-1 with TRBJ1-4; weak D call: TRBD1 (6 bases). Trimming cost V 3 bases and J 7 bases, with 15 bases left between them. CDR1 is MNHNS, CDR2 SASEGT, per germline. The CDR3 sequence is 15 residues long. The DNA read from the CDR3 is TGTGCCAGCAGTGATTTCAGGGGCATGGGTGAAAAA. Its translation: CASSDFRGMGEK. The whole CDR3 reads CASSDFRGMGEKLFF.

This clone is deemed medium-sized. The read falls 3 residues short of the CDR3 end, and the missing part is taken from the germline J gene. J is TRBJ1-2 and V is TRBV18; 9 bases fit TRBD1. Germline lookup yields CDR1 KGHSH and CDR2 LQKENI. V shed 3 bases, J shed 6 bases, and the junction held 5 bases outside the gene matches. The CDR3 extends over 14 amino acids. CDR3 bases read: TGTGCCAGCTCACCCGGGGGACAGGGTAATGGC. This sequence encodes CASSPGGQGNG. Given in full, the CDR3 is CASSPGGQGNGYTF.

Concerning this clone itself: The CDR3 end falls 3 residues outside the read, so it is completed with the germline J gene. The chain is built from TRBV13 and TRBJ2-5; D remains unclear. This CDR3 has 12 amino acids. Germline lookup yields CDR1 PRHDT and CDR2 FYEKMQ (reference sequence). Trimming shortened V by 2 bases and J by 4 bases, and 5 bases separated the two germline ends. The CDR3 here is CASSLIRETQYF. The part of the CDR3 DNA that was read is TGTGCCAGCAGCTTAATCCGAGAGACC.

This clone occurred many times. The read comes to an end 3 residues before the CDR3 does, leaving the germline J gene to fill in the end. The gene calls are TRBV19 and TRBJ2-7; TRBD1 matches 9 bases. CDR1 and CDR2 (germline): LNHDA, SQIVND (reference sequence). J gave up 1 base and V 4 bases, and 5 bases lay outside the gene matches. The CDR3 runs 15 residues. The CDR3 here is CASSRTGTGSYEQYF. Incomplete CDR3 DNA: TGTGCCAGTAGTAGGACCGGGACAGGGTCCTACGAG. Looking up the rest from reference TRBV19 and TRBJ2-7 gives the full variable domain: DGGITQSPKYLFRKEGQNVTLSCEQNLNHDAMYWYRQDPGQGLRLIYYSQIVNDFQKGDIAEGYSVSREKKESFPLTVTSAQKNPTAFYLCASSRTGTGSYEQYFGPGTRLTVT.

Regarding this clone: The sequenced fragment ends 3 residues before the CDR3 boundary, so the rest is inferred from the germline J gene. The rearrangement uses TRBV7-8 and TRBJ1-1, with unresolved D. The CDR3 runs to 16 residues. Germline V CDR1 and CDR2: SGHVS, FQNEAQ. V gave up 5 bases and J gave up 0 bases, with 16 bases separating them. CDR3 sequence: CASSQRQARLNTEAFF. The sequenced part of the CDR3 DNA is TGTGCCAGCAGCCAAAGGCAGGCCCGCCTGAACACTGAA.

This clone appeared many times. The sequenced fragment ends 3 residues before the CDR3 boundary, so the rest is inferred from the germline J gene. V usage is TRBV19 and J usage is TRBJ1-5, with D possibly TRBD1 on 5 matching bases. This CDR3 has 15 amino acids. Trimming shortened V by 1 base and J by 6 bases, and 13 bases separated the two germline ends. Germline V CDR1 and CDR2: LNHDA, SQIVND (reference sequence). CDR3: CASSIGAGSSQPQHF. The CDR3 bases that were read are TGTGCCAGTAGTATAGGGGCAGGGTCCAGTCAGCCC.

Only a few counts were recorded for this clone. The missing CDR3 end, 3 residues past where the read stops, is filled in from the germline J gene. The chain links TRBV11-1 to TRBJ1-6, with 8 bases that match TRBD1. V was pared by 2 bases and J by 10 bases, with 7 bases of the junction left unmatched. Germline lookup yields CDR1 SGHAT and CDR2 FQDESV (reference sequence). The length of the CDR3 is 15 residues. The CDR3 sequence: CASSLSRQGKSPLHF. CDR3 bases read: TGTGCCAGCAGCTTATCGAGACAGGGGAAGTCACCC.

On this clone: Read sequence stops 3 residues before the CDR3 end, and the germline J gene provides the missing end. The V call is TRBV10-2, the J call TRBJ1-5; 9 bases are a match to TRBD1. Germline V gene sequence: CDR1 WSHSY, CDR2 SAAADI. Trimming took 10 bases from V and 4 from J; bases not matched to a gene: 5. The CDR3 extends over 13 amino acids. The CDR3 bases that were read are TGCGCCACGACGGACAGGGGAAATCAGCCC. As protein: CATTDRGNQP. The full CDR3 protein reads CATTDRGNQPQHF.

This clone was counted at least ten times. The read terminates 3 residues before the CDR3 end, so the remaining end is supplied by the germline J gene. This rearrangement joins TRBV2 to TRBJ2-1, with D unclear. Trimming took off 3 bases at V and 5 bases at J, with 5 bases between the two ends. CDR3 length: 12 amino acids. The germline V gene has CDR1 SNHLY and CDR2 FYNNEI. This chain's CDR3 is CASSDPDNEQFF. The CDR3 bases that were read are TGTGCCAGCAGTGATCCAGACAATGAG.

This clone was detected only a few times. The read is 3 residues too short to cover the CDR3 end, so that end is filled in from the germline J gene. The chain links TRBV11-2 to TRBJ2-7; D may be TRBD1 (5 bases). The V gene's germline CDR1 is SGHAT and CDR2 FQNNGV. The CDR3 totals 14 residues. Trimming shortened V by 1 base and J by 1 base, and 8 bases separated the two germline ends. Partial CDR3 DNA: TGTGCCAGCAGCTTAGTTCCAGGGTCCTACGAG. It specifies CASSLVPGSYE. The entire CDR3 sequence reads CASSLVPGSYEQYF.

This clone was counted at least ten times. Read sequence stops 3 residues before the CDR3 end, and the germline J gene provides the missing end. This chain links TRBV18 with TRBJ2-7; 10 nucleotides agree with TRBD1. Germline V gene lookup returns CDR1 KGHSH and CDR2 LQKENI. The CDR3 is 15 residues long. With V trimmed by 3 bases and J by 5 bases, 7 bases remained unmatched. The CDR3: CASSPITGTGDEQYF. CDR3 DNA, as far as it was read: TGTGCCAGCTCACCCATCACCGGGACAGGGGACGAG.

This clone appeared many times. The observed sequence ends 3 residues before the CDR3 terminus, with the missing tail filled in from the germline J gene. The chain recombines TRBV4-2 with TRBJ1-2; 7 bases align to TRBD1. Germline loops: CDR1 LGHNA, CDR2 YNFKEQ. The CDR3 spans 13 residues. The CDR3 bases that were read are TGTGCCAGCAGCCAAGACGCGGACAGGGGC. The encoded protein is CASSQDADRG. From start to end, the CDR3 is CASSQDADRGYTF.